The 6 T cell receptor beta chains listed next were all sequenced from one sample in a study of cytomegalovirus exposure and HLA in healthy donors. The PCR ran on 60 Vbeta and 13 Jbeta primers. Produced via immunoSEQ multiplex PCR; TCRdb's table is partial and in-frame only. The sample carries 150,000 to 200,000 clones, around four fifths recorded once. The sample was PBMCs. The receptors shown here come from a woman under 30 in good health and CMV-seronegative.

On this clone itself: Other nucleotide sequences from this sample produce the same CDR3. J is TRBJ2-1 and V is TRBV2; 13 positions match TRBD2. V shed 6 bases and J 3 bases; nucleotides not matched to a gene: 2. The CDR3 contains 15 residues. From germline, CDR1 is SNHLY and CDR2 FYNNEI. CDR3 sequence: CASRLAGGLYNEQFF. The CDR3 coding sequence is TGTGCCAGCAGACTAGCGGGGGGGCTCTACAATGAGCAGTTCTTC.

The CDR3 nucleotides are TGTGCCAGCAGTTCGTTGACGGGGAGGCAGCCCCAGCATTTT. It yields the protein CASSSLTGRQPQHF. The V and J genes are TRBV6-5 and TRBJ1-5, with D uncertain. The germline gives CDR1 MNHEY, CDR2 SVGAGI. V shed 4 bases and J shed 7 bases, with 14 bases lying between them. The CDR3 contains 14 residues.

This chain joins TRBV18 and TRBJ1-6; 7 bases are shared with TRBD1. Germline CDR1 KGHSH, CDR2 LQKENI. The CDR3 loop spans 18 amino acids. The junction had 13 bases not matched to a gene; V was cut back by 3 bases and J by 5 bases. CDR3 in DNA: TGTGCCAGCTCACCGCAAAGGGACAGCGCCGTAAATAATTCACCCCTCCACTTT. Translated: CASSPQRDSAVNNSPLHF.

The chain recombines TRBV9 with TRBJ2-1; 8 bases are shared with TRBD2. There are 15 residues in the CDR3. With V trimmed by 3 bases and J by 4 bases, 6 bases remained unmatched. Germline V gives CDR1 SGDLS, CDR2 YYNGEE. The CDR3 DNA is TGTGCCAGCAGCGACTCCGGGACTAGGTACAATGAGCAGTTCTTC. This sequence encodes CASSDSGTRYNEQFF.

This chain connects TRBV7-2 to TRBJ1-2; TRBD1 matches at 11 bases. V dropped 3 bases and J dropped 7; count of bases not matched to a gene: 4. Looked up from germline, CDR1 is SGHTA and CDR2 is FQGNSA. The CDR3 runs 14 residues. CDR3 nucleotide sequence: TGTGCCAGCAGCTTCGGACAGGGGGCGGGTGGCTACACCTTC. Its protein product is CASSFGQGAGGYTF.

As DNA, the CDR3 is TGTGCCAGCAGCCTTACAGGGGGCAACGGACAAGAGACCCAGTACTTC. This translates into CASSLTGGNGQETQYF. The rearrangement uses TRBV5-6 and TRBJ2-5; 9 bases match TRBD1. The germline V gene has CDR1 SGHDT and CDR2 YYEEEE. The CDR3 totals 16 residues. J was trimmed by 2 bases and V by 4 bases; bases with no gene match: 9.